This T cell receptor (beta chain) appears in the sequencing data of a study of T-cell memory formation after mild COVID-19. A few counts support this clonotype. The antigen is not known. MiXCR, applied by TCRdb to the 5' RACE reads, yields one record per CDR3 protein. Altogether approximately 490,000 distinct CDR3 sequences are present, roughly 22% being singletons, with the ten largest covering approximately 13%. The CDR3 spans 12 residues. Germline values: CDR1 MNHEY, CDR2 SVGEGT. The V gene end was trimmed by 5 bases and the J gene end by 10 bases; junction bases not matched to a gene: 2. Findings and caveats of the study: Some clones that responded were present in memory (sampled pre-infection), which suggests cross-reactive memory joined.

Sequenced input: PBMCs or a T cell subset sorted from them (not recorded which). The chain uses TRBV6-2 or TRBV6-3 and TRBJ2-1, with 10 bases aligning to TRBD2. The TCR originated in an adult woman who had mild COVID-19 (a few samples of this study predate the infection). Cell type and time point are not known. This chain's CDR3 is CASSTSGTEQFF. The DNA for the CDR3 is TGTGCCAGCAGTACTAGCGGGACCGAGCAGTTCTTC.